The T cell receptor (beta chain) under discussion was sequenced for a study of blood T cell repertoires in COVID-19 (dated by TCRdb to between 2020 and 2021). In terms of the full investigation: Samples from collaborators originated in the United States, Italy and Spain and spanned both the acute and convalescent phases of COVID-19. The material from the prospective study consisted of cDNA or gDNA derived from T cells, B-cell-depleted T cells, or PBMCs. Subjects who had been exposed to COVID-19, were actively infected with it, or had recovered from it provided the deeply sampled blood TCRbeta repertoires that made up the dataset. The repertoires were made available in a free public database intended to serve as a resource for research on the immune response to SARS-CoV-2. Samples came from the ongoing ImmuneRACE study (first 160 participants) plus 1,254 subjects from 6 global collaborators. The sample metadata nearly always contained a de-identified subject ID, COVID-19 status, age in years and sex. Where available, HLA class I and class II types were obtained from metadata supplied by the sample provider rather than from assay-based typing. General conclusions and limits of the study: The quantity of clinical and demographic metadata differed by source and by participant and was supplied without curation.

TCRbeta CDR3 regions were amplified from genomic DNA by means of the immunoSEQ Assay, a bias-controlled multiplex PCR. The source study handled its data this way. Within the assay, amplification of reference gene primers was used to estimate how many nucleated cells each sample contained. To quantify the absolute abundance of each unique TCRbeta CDR3 rearrangement, sequence reads were collapsed and filtered. For each sample, productive Simpson clonality was calculated as the square root of Simpson's diversity index across productive rearrangements. TCRdb re-hosts the immuneACCESS table, in-frame sequences only. Its copies lack some clones; in the studies checked, an unresolved V gene accounts for under half of them, and the cause for the rest is not known. V and J calls and clone size are copied from that table; D and trimming were computed from the DNA. This sample lists 150,000 to 180,000 clones; roughly 71% were detected once. The top ten constitute 3.5% to 4.5% of the sample.

Whole blood was collected in K2EDTA tubes by collaborating institutions according to the institutions' own protocols. Collaborator samples were shipped for TCRbeta analysis as frozen whole blood, isolated PBMCs, or DNA extracted from either sample type. The CDR3 numbers 19 residues from cysteine through phenylalanine. CDR3 DNA is the only sequence kept; it has 57 bases, read in frame from the first base. From a lookup of the germline V gene, CDR1 and CDR2 are MNHNS and SASEGT. Unmatched junction bases come to 16, with V trimmed by 4 bases and J by 8 bases. With respect to this clone: This receptor's antigen is unknown. It has no much larger one-base neighbor in the sample; base qualities were not kept.

The chain links TRBV6-1 with TRBJ2-1; 14 middle bases align to TRBD2. Source material: peripheral blood. This sequence was found in a woman older than 75 with acute or convalescent COVID-19. The nucleotide sequence is TGTGCCAGCAGTGCCTGGGGACTAGCGGGAGCGGAGGCCAATCATGAGCAGTTCTTC. It translates as CASSAWGLAGAEANHEQFF.